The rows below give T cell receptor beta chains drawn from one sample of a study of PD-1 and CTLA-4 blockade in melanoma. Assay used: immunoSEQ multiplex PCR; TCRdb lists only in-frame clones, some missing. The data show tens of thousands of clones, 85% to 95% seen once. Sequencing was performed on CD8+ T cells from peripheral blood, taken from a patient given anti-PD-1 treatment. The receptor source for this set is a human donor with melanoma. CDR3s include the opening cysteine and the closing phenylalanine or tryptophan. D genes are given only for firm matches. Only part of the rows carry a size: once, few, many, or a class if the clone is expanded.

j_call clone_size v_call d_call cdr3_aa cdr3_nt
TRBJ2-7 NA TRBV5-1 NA CASSHRDFSYEQYF TGCGCCAGCAGCCATCGGGATTTCTCCTACGAGCAGTACTTC
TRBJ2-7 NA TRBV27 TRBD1 CASSQTGISYEQYF TGTGCCAGCAGCCAGACAGGGATCTCCTACGAGCAGTACTTC
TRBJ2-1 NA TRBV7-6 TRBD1 CASSFNRGRGWNEQFF TGTGCCAGCAGCTTTAACAGGGGGCGCGGGTGGAATGAGCAGTTCTTC
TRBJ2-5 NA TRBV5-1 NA CASSFRDPEGETQYF TGCGCCAGCAGCTTCCGGGACCCAGAGGGAGAGACCCAGTACTTC
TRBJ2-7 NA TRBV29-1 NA CSAQGGEIYEQYF TGCAGCGCCCAAGGGGGGGAGATCTACGAGCAGTACTTC
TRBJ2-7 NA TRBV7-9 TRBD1 CASSLEPGQVAYEQYF TGTGCCAGCAGCTTAGAGCCGGGACAGGTAGCCTACGAGCAGTACTTC
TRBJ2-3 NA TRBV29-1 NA CSAPVPRSLRADTQYF TGCAGCGCTCCCGTACCCAGATCTCTAAGAGCGGATACGCAGTATTTT
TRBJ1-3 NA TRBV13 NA CASSLGGSGNTIYF TGTGCCAGCAGCTTAGGGGGGTCTGGAAACACCATATATTTT
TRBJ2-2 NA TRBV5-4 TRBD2 CASSWGLAGSNTGELFF TGTGCCAGCAGCTGGGGACTAGCGGGGTCGAACACCGGGGAGCTGTTTTTT
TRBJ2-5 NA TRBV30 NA CAWSTWTTETQYF TGTGCCTGGAGTACTTGGACCACCGAGACCCAGTACTTC
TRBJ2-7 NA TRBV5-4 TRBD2 CASNDGTSRNEQYF TGTGCCAGCAACGACGGGACTAGCCGTAACGAGCAGTACTTC
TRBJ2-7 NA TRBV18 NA CASSHPDYPYEQYF TGTGCCAGCTCACACCCGGACTATCCCTACGAGCAGTACTTC
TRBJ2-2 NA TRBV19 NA CASSINMGGWTGELFF TGTGCCAGTAGTATAAACATGGGGGGCTGGACCGGGGAGCTGTTTTTT
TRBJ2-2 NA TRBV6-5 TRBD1 CASSRTGGNTGELFF TGTGCCAGCAGTAGGACAGGGGGGAACACCGGGGAGCTGTTTTTT
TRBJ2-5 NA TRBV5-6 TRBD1 CASSLVQGAETQYF TGTGCCAGCAGCTTGGTACAGGGGGCCGAGACCCAGTACTTC
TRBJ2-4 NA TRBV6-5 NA CASSYSNPLAKNIQYF TGTGCCAGCAGTTACTCGAACCCACTAGCCAAAAACATTCAGTACTTC
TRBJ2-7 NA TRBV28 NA CASTSGFGYEQYF TGTGCCAGCACCTCGGGGTTTGGGTACGAGCAGTACTTC
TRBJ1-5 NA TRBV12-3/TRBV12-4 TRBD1 CASSGQGVQPQHF TGTGCCAGCAGCGGACAGGGGGTCCAGCCCCAGCATTTT
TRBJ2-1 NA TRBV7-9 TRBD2 CASSLPSGRAQDNEQFF TGTGCCAGCAGCTTGCCTAGCGGGAGGGCCCAAGACAATGAGCAGTTCTTC
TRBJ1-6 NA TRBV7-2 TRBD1 CASSLTGEYSPLHF TGTGCCAGCAGCCTTACAGGGGAGTATTCACCCCTCCACTTT
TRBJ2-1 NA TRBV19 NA CASSLLPSSYNEQFF TGTGCCAGTAGTTTGCTGCCTTCCTCCTACAATGAGCAGTTCTTC
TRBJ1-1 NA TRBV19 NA CASSSGMNTEAFF TGTGCCAGTAGTTCGGGTATGAACACTGAAGCTTTCTTT
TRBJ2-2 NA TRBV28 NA CASSRDPESGELFF TGTGCCAGCAGCCGAGACCCGGAGTCCGGGGAGCTGTTTTTT
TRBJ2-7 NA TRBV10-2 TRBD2 CASSELAGSYEQYF TGCGCCAGCAGTGAACTAGCGGGCTCCTACGAGCAGTACTTC
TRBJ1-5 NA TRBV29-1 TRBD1 CSVESQGVQHF TGCAGCGTTGAAAGTCAGGGGGTCCAGCATTTT
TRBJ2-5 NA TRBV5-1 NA CASSNWDAQETQYF TGCGCCAGCAGCAACTGGGACGCCCAAGAGACCCAGTACTTC
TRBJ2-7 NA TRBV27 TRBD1 CASSLTGSSYEQYF TGTGCCAGCAGTTTGACAGGGAGCTCCTACGAGCAGTACTTC
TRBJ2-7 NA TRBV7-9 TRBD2 CASSPGLAGSWEQYF TGTGCCAGCAGCCCGGGACTAGCGGGGAGCTGGGAGCAGTACTTC
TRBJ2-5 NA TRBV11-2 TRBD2 CASSPPTSGTQETQYF TGTGCCAGCAGCCCCCCGACTAGCGGGACCCAAGAGACCCAGTACTTC
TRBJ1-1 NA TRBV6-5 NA CASSFTGWNTEAFF TGTGCCAGCAGTTTCACAGGATGGAACACTGAAGCTTTCTTT
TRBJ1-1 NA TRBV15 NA CATSKWDSNTEAFF TGTGCCACCAGCAAGTGGGACTCGAACACTGAAGCTTTCTTT
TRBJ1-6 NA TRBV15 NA CATGQTNSPLHF TGTGCCACCGGGCAGACTAATTCACCCCTCCACTTT
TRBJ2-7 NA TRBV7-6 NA CASSLDLGAKSYEQYF TGTGCCAGCAGCTTAGATCTGGGGGCGAAATCCTACGAGCAGTACTTC
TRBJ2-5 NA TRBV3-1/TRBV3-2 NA CASSQGGREETQYF TGTGCCAGCAGCCAAGGAGGCAGAGAAGAGACCCAGTACTTC
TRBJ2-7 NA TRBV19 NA CASSSAAENSYEQYF TGTGCCAGTAGTTCTGCGGCAGAGAACTCCTACGAGCAGTACTTC
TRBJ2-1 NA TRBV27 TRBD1 CASGQGGEQFF TGTGCCAGTGGACAGGGTGGTGAGCAGTTCTTC
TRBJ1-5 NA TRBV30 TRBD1 CAWSLGQGGNQPQHF TGTGCCTGGAGCCTAGGACAGGGAGGCAATCAGCCCCAGCATTTT
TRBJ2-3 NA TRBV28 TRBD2 CASSSGLAGATDTQYF TGTGCCAGCAGTTCGGGACTAGCGGGAGCAACAGATACGCAGTATTTT
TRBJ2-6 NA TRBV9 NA CASSVVPYGSGANVLTF TGTGCCAGCAGCGTAGTCCCATACGGCTCTGGGGCCAACGTCCTGACTTTC
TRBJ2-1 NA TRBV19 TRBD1 CATQGDSYNEQFF TGTGCCACCCAAGGGGACAGTTACAATGAGCAGTTCTTC
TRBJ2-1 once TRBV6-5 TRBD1 CASSPGTGEYNEQFF TGTGCCAGCAGCCCCGGGACAGGGGAGTACAATGAGCAGTTCTTC
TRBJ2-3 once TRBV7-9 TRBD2 CASSPPSGGVDTQYF TGTGCCAGCAGCCCCCCCAGCGGGGGGGTTGATACGCAGTATTTT
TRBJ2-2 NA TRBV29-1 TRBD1 CSVGQENTGELFF TGCAGCGTGGGACAGGAGAACACCGGGGAGCTGTTTTTT
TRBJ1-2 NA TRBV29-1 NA CSVEVPGRTDGYTF TGCAGCGTTGAAGTCCCGGGACGCACGGATGGCTACACCTTC
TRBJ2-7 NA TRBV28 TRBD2 CASSLVASGPISPYEQYF TGTGCCAGCAGTTTGGTAGCTAGCGGGCCTATCTCTCCCTACGAGCAGTACTTC
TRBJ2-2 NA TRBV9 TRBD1 CASSPGQAWPGELFF TGTGCCAGCAGCCCCGGACAGGCGTGGCCCGGGGAGCTGTTTTTT
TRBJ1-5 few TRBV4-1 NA CASSPGLGAQPQHF TGCGCCAGCAGCCCTGGACTGGGGGCCCAGCCCCAGCATTTT
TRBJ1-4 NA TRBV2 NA CASSVETDKGWEKLFF TGTGCCAGCAGTGTCGAGACAGACAAAGGATGGGAAAAACTGTTTTTT
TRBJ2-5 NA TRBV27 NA CASSLGPRETQYF TGTGCCAGCAGTTTGGGGCCCCGGGAGACCCAGTACTTC
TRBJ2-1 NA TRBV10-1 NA CASSADQTNNPNEQFF TGCGCCAGCAGTGCGGACCAAACGAATAACCCCAATGAGCAGTTCTTC